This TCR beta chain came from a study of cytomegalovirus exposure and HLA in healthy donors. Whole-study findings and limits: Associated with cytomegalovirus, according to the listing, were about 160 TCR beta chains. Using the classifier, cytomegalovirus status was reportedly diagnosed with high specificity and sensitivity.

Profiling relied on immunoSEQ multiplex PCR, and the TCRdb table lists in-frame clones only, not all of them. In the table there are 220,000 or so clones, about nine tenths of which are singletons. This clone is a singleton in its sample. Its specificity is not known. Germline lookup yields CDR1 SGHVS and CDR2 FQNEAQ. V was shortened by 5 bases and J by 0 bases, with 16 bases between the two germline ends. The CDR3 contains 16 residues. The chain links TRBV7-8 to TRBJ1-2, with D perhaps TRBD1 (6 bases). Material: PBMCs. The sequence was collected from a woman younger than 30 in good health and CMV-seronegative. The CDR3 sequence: CASSPPGQRANYGYTF. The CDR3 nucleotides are TGTGCCAGCAGCCCACCAGGACAGAGAGCTAACTATGGCTACACCTTC.